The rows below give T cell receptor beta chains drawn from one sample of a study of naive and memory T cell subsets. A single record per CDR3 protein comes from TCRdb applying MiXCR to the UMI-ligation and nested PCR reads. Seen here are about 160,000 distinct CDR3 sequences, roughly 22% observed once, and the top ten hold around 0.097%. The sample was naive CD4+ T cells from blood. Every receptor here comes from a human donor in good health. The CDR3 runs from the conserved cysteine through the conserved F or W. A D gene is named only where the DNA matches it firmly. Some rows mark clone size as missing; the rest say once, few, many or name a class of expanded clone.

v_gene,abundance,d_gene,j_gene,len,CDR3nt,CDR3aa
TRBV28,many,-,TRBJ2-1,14,TGTGCCAGCAGTTTAAGGGGTCTAGGCTATGAGCAGTTCTTC,CASSLRGLGYEQFF
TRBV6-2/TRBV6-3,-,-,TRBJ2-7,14,TGTGCCAGCAACCCCGGGGGGACAGTCGGCGAGCAGTACTTC,CASNPGGTVGEQYF
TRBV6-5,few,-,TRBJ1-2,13,TGTGCCAGCAGTGACGACAGGAAACTTGGCTACACCTTC,CASSDDRKLGYTF
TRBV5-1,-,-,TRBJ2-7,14,TGCGCCAGCAGCTTGGGGACAGCTATCTACGAGCAGTACTTC,CASSLGTAIYEQYF
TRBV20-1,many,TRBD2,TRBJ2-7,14,TGCAGTGCTAGTGGCGGGAGGGCCCGGGCCGAGCAGTACTTC,CSASGGRARAEQYF
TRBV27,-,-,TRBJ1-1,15,TGTGCCAGCAGTCCCCAAAGGGCCCTTGAAGGTGAAGCTTTCTTT,CASSPQRALEGEAFF
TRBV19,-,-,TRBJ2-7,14,TGTGCCAGTAGTCAGCCGGGACATACCTACGAGCAGTACTTC,CASSQPGHTYEQYF
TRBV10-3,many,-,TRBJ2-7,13,TGTGCCACGGCCGGGACATACTCCTACGAGCAGTACTTC,CATAGTYSYEQYF
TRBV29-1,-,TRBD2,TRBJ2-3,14,TGCAGCGTTGCCTGGGGGGGGGGCACAGATACGCAGTATTTT,CSVAWGGGTDTQYF
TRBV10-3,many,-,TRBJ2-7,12,TGTGCCATAAGCCGGGACAATTACGAGCAGTACTTC,CAISRDNYEQYF
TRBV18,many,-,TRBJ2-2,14,TGTGCCAGCCTTCGGACGACGGGCGCCGGGGAGCTGTTTTTT,CASLRTTGAGELFF
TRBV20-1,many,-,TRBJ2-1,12,TGCAGTGCTAGATCCAAAATAGACGAGCAGTTCTTC,CSARSKIDEQFF
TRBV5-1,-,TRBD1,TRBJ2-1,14,TGCGCCAGCAGCTTGCAGGGGGAATACAATGAGCAGTTCTTC,CASSLQGEYNEQFF
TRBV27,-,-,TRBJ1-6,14,TGTGCCAACAGTTTTTTCAGGGCTAATTCACCCCTCCACTTT,CANSFFRANSPLHF
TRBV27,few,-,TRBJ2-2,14,TGTGCCAGCTTCCGAGGGGGGGCCGCCGGGGAGCTGTTTTTT,CASFRGGAAGELFF
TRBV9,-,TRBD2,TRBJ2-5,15,TGTGCCAGCAGCGTCTCAGGACTAGCGGAAGAGACCCAGTACTTC,CASSVSGLAEETQYF
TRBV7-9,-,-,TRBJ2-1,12,TGTGCCAGCGCCGGAACCTACAATGAGCAGTTCTTC,CASAGTYNEQFF
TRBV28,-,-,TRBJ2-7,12,TGTGCCAGCCGCCAGGGCCAGTACGAGCAGTACTTC,CASRQGQYEQYF
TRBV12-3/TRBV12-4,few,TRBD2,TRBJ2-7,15,TGTGCCAGCAGACTTAGCGGGACTAGCTCCTACGAGCAGTACTTC,CASRLSGTSSYEQYF
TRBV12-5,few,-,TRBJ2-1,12,TGTGCTAGTGGTTCCCTTCGAGATGAGCAGTTCTTC,CASGSLRDEQFF
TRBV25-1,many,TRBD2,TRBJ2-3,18,TGTGCCAGCAGTCGAAAGAATAACCTAGCGGGAGTTGCAGATACGCAGTATTTT,CASSRKNNLAGVADTQYF
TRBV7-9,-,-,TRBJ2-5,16,TGTGCCAGCAGCCCTCGACTAGTTCGGTTGGCAGAGACCCAGTACTTC,CASSPRLVRLAETQYF
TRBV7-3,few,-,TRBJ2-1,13,TGTGCCAGCAGCTTCAGGGTTGGGAATGAGCAGTTCTTC,CASSFRVGNEQFF
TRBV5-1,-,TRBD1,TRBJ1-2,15,TGCGCCAGCAGCTCCCAGACAGGGGGCGCAGGAGGCTACACCTTC,CASSSQTGGAGGYTF
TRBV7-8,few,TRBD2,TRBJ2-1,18,TGTGCCAGCAGCTACGGACTAGCGGGAGGACGGTCCTACAATGAGCAGTTCTTC,CASSYGLAGGRSYNEQFF
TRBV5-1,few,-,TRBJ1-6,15,TGCGCCAGCAGCTTGGCGTCGACAGAGAATTCACCCCTCCACTTT,CASSLASTENSPLHF
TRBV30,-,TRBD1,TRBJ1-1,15,TGTGCCTGGAGTAAAATAGGGACAGGGGACCCTGAAGCTTTCTTT,CAWSKIGTGDPEAFF
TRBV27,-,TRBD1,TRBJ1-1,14,TGTGCCAGCAGAAAGGGGGCTGAGAACACTGAAGCTTTCTTT,CASRKGAENTEAFF
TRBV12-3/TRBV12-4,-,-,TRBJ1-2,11,TGTGCCAGCCGCCAGCAGTCACTCCCCTACTTC,CASRQQSLPYF